These T cell receptor beta chains were read from a single sample in a study of CD8 T cells in Susac syndrome. TCRdb re-analysed the immunoSEQ multiplex PCR reads in MiXCR, keeping a single row per CDR3 protein. The table shows 120,000 to 150,000 distinct CDR3 sequences, with 94% occurring only once. Sequenced: CD8+ T cells from PBMCs. Every receptor here comes from a human donor in good health. The CDR3 runs from the conserved cysteine through the conserved F or W. The D gene is left open where the match is weak. Size tells how often a clone was seen (once, few, many) or the class of an expanded clone, and some rows leave it out.

d_call j_call v_call clone_size cdr3_nt cdr3_aa
NA TRBJ1-2 TRBV29-1 NA TGCAGCGTTGGTACTCAGGGGTTTTATGGCTACACCTTC CSVGTQGFYGYTF
TRBD2 TRBJ2-1 TRBV20-1 NA TGCAGTGGACAGGGGTCTAGCGGGAGTTACAATGAGCAGTTCTTC CSGQGSSGSYNEQFF
NA TRBJ2-7 TRBV25-1 NA TGTGCCAGCAGTGTAACGGCCCACGAGCAGTACTTC CASSVTAHEQYF
NA TRBJ2-7 TRBV7-9 NA TGTGCCAGCAGCCCCGGGGACCTCTTCCGATACGAGCAGTACTTC CASSPGDLFRYEQYF
NA TRBJ2-3 TRBV6-2/TRBV6-3 NA TGTGCCAGCAGTTATGTTCTAGGGATGAGCACAGATACGCAGTATTTT CASSYVLGMSTDTQYF
NA TRBJ1-1 TRBV27 NA TGTGCCAGCATTACCCCCCAGGGTCTGGAAGCTTTCTTT CASITPQGLEAFF
TRBD1 TRBJ1-2 TRBV20-1 NA TGCAGTGCGCCTACAGGGGCGTTGGGCTACACCTTC CSAPTGALGYTF
NA TRBJ2-5 TRBV25-1 NA TGTGCCAGCAGTGAGCTAACCGGGACGGATCAAGAGACCCAGTACTTC CASSELTGTDQETQYF
NA TRBJ1-2 TRBV28 once TGTGCCAGCAGAAATTCTTGGGCCACAGGAGCCTATGGCTACACCTTC CASRNSWATGAYGYTF
NA TRBJ2-1 TRBV7-9 NA TGTGCCAGCAGCTTACTAGGGTTGGACAATGAGCAGTTCTTC CASSLLGLDNEQFF
TRBD1 TRBJ2-1 TRBV2 NA TGTGCCAGCAGTGATACACTCCTGGACAGGGGGCATGAGCAGTTCTTC CASSDTLLDRGHEQFF
TRBD1 TRBJ2-1 TRBV29-1 NA TGCAGCGTTTTACCACAGGGGTCCGTTTACAATGAGCAGTTCTTC CSVLPQGSVYNEQFF
NA TRBJ1-1 TRBV30 NA TGTGCCTGGAGTTTGGAGCCGGGGGCTGAAGCTTTCTTT CAWSLEPGAEAFF
TRBD1 TRBJ2-1 TRBV27 NA TGTGCCAGCAGTGGGACAGGGGCGATCAATGAGCAGTTCTTC CASSGTGAINEQFF
TRBD2 TRBJ2-7 TRBV9 NA TGTGCCAGCAGCGTGGCGGGAGAGGGGTACGAGCAGTACTTC CASSVAGEGYEQYF
NA TRBJ2-1 TRBV20-1 NA TGCAGTGCAAAAGAAGGGTGGGGGTACAATGAGCAGTTCTTC CSAKEGWGYNEQFF
TRBD1 TRBJ2-7 TRBV5-1 NA TGCGCCAGCAGCAGGAGACAGGGGATCAACGAGCAGTACTTC CASSRRQGINEQYF
NA TRBJ2-3 TRBV27 NA TGTGCCAGCAGCCTTTTCGGGAGTGCCCCAGATACGCAGTATTTT CASSLFGSAPDTQYF
TRBD1 TRBJ2-7 TRBV30 NA TGTGCCTGGGGTTCCGGGACAGGGGGCGTCGAGCAGTACTTC CAWGSGTGGVEQYF
TRBD1 TRBJ1-2 TRBV4-3 once TGCGCCAGCAGCCAAGCCCCGGGACAGGACAACTATGGCTACACCTTC CASSQAPGQDNYGYTF
TRBD1 TRBJ1-1 TRBV29-1 once TGCAGCGTTACCCCAGGGGGCTGGGGCACTGAAGCTTTCTTT CSVTPGGWGTEAFF
TRBD1 TRBJ1-4 TRBV15 NA TGTGCCACTGCGGGGACAGGGGTGGAAAAACTGTTTTTT CATAGTGVEKLFF
TRBD1 TRBJ2-7 TRBV20-1 NA TGCAGTGCTGAACCGGGACAGAACTACGAGCAGTACTTC CSAEPGQNYEQYF
TRBD1 TRBJ1-1 TRBV30 NA TGTGCCTGGAGTCCCGGGACAGGGTACACTGAAGCTTTCTTT CAWSPGTGYTEAFF
NA TRBJ1-1 TRBV6-5 NA TGTGCCAGCAGTTCCCCGACAGCTAACACTGAAGCTTTCTTT CASSSPTANTEAFF
NA TRBJ2-5 TRBV29-1 once TGCAGCGTAGGTGGATCGGAGACCCAGTACTTC CSVGGSETQYF
NA TRBJ1-1 TRBV13 NA TGTGCCAGCAGCTTGGCCAGGGGAGGCACTGAAGCTTTCTTT CASSLARGGTEAFF
NA TRBJ2-3 TRBV27 once TGTGCCAGCAGTGACGCCCTCGGCCCTACAGATACGCAGTATTTT CASSDALGPTDTQYF
NA TRBJ2-3 TRBV16 NA TGTGCCAGCAGCCAGGGGACCACAGATACGCAGTATTTT CASSQGTTDTQYF
NA TRBJ2-7 TRBV20-1 NA TGCAGTGCCGGGGACGGGATCTCCTACGAGCAGTACTTC CSAGDGISYEQYF
NA TRBJ1-1 TRBV27 NA TGTGCCAGCAGTTTATCAACAACTTTGAACACTGAAGCTTTCTTT CASSLSTTLNTEAFF
TRBD1 TRBJ2-7 TRBV27 NA TGTGCCAGCAGTCTGACAGGGGGCGGGTACGAGCAGTACTTC CASSLTGGGYEQYF
NA TRBJ1-4 TRBV13 NA TGTGCCAGCAGCTCTCCCGAGGATGGGGCTAATGAAAAACTGTTTTTT CASSSPEDGANEKLFF
NA TRBJ2-1 TRBV19 once TGTGCCAGTAGTCCCTTACTAGGACTGAATGAGCAGTTCTTC CASSPLLGLNEQFF